One sample yielded the 20 T cell receptor beta chains listed below, sequenced in a study of cytomegalovirus exposure and HLA in healthy donors. In the PCR, 60 Vbeta and 13 Jbeta primers were used. Data came from immunoSEQ multiplex PCR; TCRdb stores just in-frame clones and leaves some out. The sample records 100,000 or so clones, 75% to 85% being singletons. Sequenced input: PBMCs. The receptors were sampled from a woman in her 50s in good health and CMV-seropositive.

The rearrangement links TRBV5-1 to TRBJ2-5, with TRBD2 matching 9 bases. Germline CDR1 SGHRS, CDR2 YFSETQ. Germline trimming cut 5 bases from V and 4 bases from J; bases unmatched to any gene: 6. CDR3 size: 14 residues. The CDR3 spells CASRNSGGAETQYF. The CDR3 DNA is TGCGCCAGCAGGAATAGCGGGGGCGCAGAGACCCAGTACTTC.

This clone was seen only a few times. The junction and the germline gene differ at one end; a read error may be behind it. The genes are TRBV30 and TRBJ1-1, with a weak D call TRBD1 (6 bases). The CDR3 has 15 amino acids. From germline, CDR1 is GTSNPN and CDR2 SVGIG (reference sequence). DNA of the CDR3: TGTGCCTGGAGTGTAACAGCAGGGGCGGGCACTCAAGCTTTCTTT. It specifies CAWSVTAGAGTQAFF.

CDR3 coding DNA: TGTGCCAGCAGCTTAATACGGTACTCACCCCACGAGCAGTACTTC. Translating it yields CASSLIRYSPHEQYF. The chain recombines TRBV11-2 with TRBJ2-7, with D unclear. Germline V CDR1 and CDR2: SGHAT, FQNNGV. V shed 2 bases and J shed 5 bases, with 16 bases lying between them. The CDR3 covers 15 residues. Based on the CDR3 plus reference TRBV11-2 and TRBJ2-7, the full variable domain is EAGVAQSPRYKIIEKRQSVAFWCNPISGHATLYWYQQILGQGPKLLIQFQNNGVVDDSQLPKDRFSAERLKGVDSTLKIQPAKLEDSAVYLCASSLIRYSPHEQYFGPGTRLTVT.

The CDR3 nucleotides are TGTGCCAGCTCACTAAACAGGGAAGAGACCCAGTACTTC. Translating it yields CASSLNREETQYF. The chain couples TRBV18 to TRBJ2-5; tentative D call: TRBD1 (6 bases). V gave up 4 bases and J gave up 3 bases, with 9 bases separating them. This CDR3 comprises 13 residues. In germline, CDR1 is KGHSH, CDR2 LQKENI.

V and J are TRBV15 and TRBJ2-7; 8 bases line up with TRBD1. Germline V gene lookup returns CDR1 LNHNV and CDR2 YYDKDF (reference sequence). CDR3 length equals 16 residues. Unmatched junction bases numbered 7, after V lost 1 base and J lost 2 bases. For the CDR3, the DNA is TGTGCCACCAGCAGAGCCCGCGGGACAGGAGCCTACGAGCAGTACTTC. Protein product: CATSRARGTGAYEQYF.

The V call is TRBV5-4, the J call TRBJ1-4; 8 bases line up with TRBD1. Per germline, CDR1 SGHNT and CDR2 YYREEE (reference sequence). The CDR3 consists of 14 residues. The J segment lost 8 bases and the V segment lost 4 bases, leaving 7 bases of the junction unmatched. This CDR3 reads CASSRTGGGEKLFF. The CDR3 DNA follows: TGTGCCAGCAGCCGAACAGGGGGTGGAGAAAAACTGTTTTTT.

This clone has just one count. This chain joins TRBV9 and TRBJ1-6; the D gene is possibly TRBD1 (6 bases). V lost 0 bases to trimming and J lost 10 bases, with 23 bases between them. The germline V gene has CDR1 SGDLS and CDR2 YYNGEE. There are 18 residues in the CDR3. DNA for the CDR3: TGTGCCAGCAGCGTAGTAGAGGGGGGAGGGGGGGCAGGATCACCCCTCCACTTT. Translated, it gives CASSVVEGGGGAGSPLHF. The full variable domain, in which reference TRBV9 and TRBJ1-6 provide the parts outside the CDR3, is DSGVTQTPKHLITATGQRVTLRCSPRSGDLSVYWYQQSLDQGLQFLIQYYNGEERAKGNILERFSAQQFPDLHSELNLSSLELGDSALYFCASSVVEGGGGAGSPLHFGNGTRLTVT.

This clone has a single count. Other DNA sequences in this specimen translate into the identical CDR3. The chain links TRBV7-9 to TRBJ1-1; 7 bases agree with TRBD1. Trimming cost V 7 bases and J 4 bases; bases outside gene matches: 6. Germline CDR1 is SEHNR and CDR2 is FQNEAQ (reference sequence). This CDR3 spans 13 amino acids. CDR3 protein: CASNPNRGTEAFF. The CDR3 DNA reads TGTGCCAGCAACCCTAACAGGGGCACTGAAGCTTTCTTT.

The chain links TRBV6-1 to TRBJ1-1, with D tentatively TRBD1 (6 bases). The CDR3 covers 14 residues. In germline, CDR1 is MNHNS, CDR2 SASEGT. V shed 5 bases and J shed 3 bases, with 13 bases lying between them. The CDR3 DNA reads as TGTGCCAGCAGTCCAACAGGGATCTACACTGAAGCTTTCTTT. Its translation: CASSPTGIYTEAFF.

V and J are TRBV27 and TRBJ1-1; TRBD1 matches 8 bases. The CDR3 totals 12 residues. Germline lookup yields CDR1 MNHEY and CDR2 SMNVEV (reference sequence). Trimming took 10 bases from V and 4 from J; bases not matched to a gene: 5. The DNA for the CDR3 is TGTGCCACCCGGACAGGGTTCACTGAAGCTTTCTTT. This sequence encodes CATRTGFTEAFF.

This clone was observed a few times. This chain uses TRBV5-1 with TRBJ1-2; D might be TRBD1 (6 bases). Trimming pared 1 base from V and 10 bases from J, leaving 20 bases between. CDR3 length: 15 residues. CDR1 is SGHRS and CDR2 is YFSETQ in the germline V gene. CDR3 coding DNA: TGCGCCAGCAGCTTGAGCCCGTCAGGGGCTGATGTCTACACCTTC. Amino acids: CASSLSPSGADVYTF.

J is TRBJ2-7 and V is TRBV19, with 13 bases that match TRBD2. J was trimmed by 5 bases and V by 7 bases; bases with no gene match: 5. CDR3 length: 14 amino acids. CDR1 is LNHDA, CDR2 SQIVND, per germline (reference sequence). Here the CDR3 reads CASKLAGGTHEQYF. CDR3 in DNA: TGTGCCAGTAAACTAGCGGGAGGGACCCACGAGCAGTACTTC.

For this clone: The junction departs from the called germline gene at one end, perhaps through a read error. This chain links TRBV23-1 with TRBJ2-7, with TRBD1 matching 10 bases. TRBV23-1 belongs to the ORF category, with a function that is uncertain. This CDR3 has 16 residues. DNA of the CDR3: TGCCCCAGCAGTCGCACCGGGACAGGGGTTACCTACGAGCAGTACTTC. Encoded protein: CPSSRTGTGVTYEQYF.

In regard to this clone: A read error may produce the germline difference seen at one junction end. CDR3 residues: CASSGDTEAFF. The DNA for the CDR3 is TGTGCCAGCAGCGGTGACACGGAAGCTTTCTTT. The chain recombines TRBV5-5 with TRBJ1-1; D remains unclear. This CDR3 is 11 amino acids long. Germline CDR1 is SGHKS and CDR2 is YYEKEE (reference sequence).

The rearrangement uses TRBV7-8 and TRBJ1-1; 8 bases agree with TRBD1. Germline V gives CDR1 SGHVS, CDR2 FQNEAQ. Germline trimming cut 3 bases from V and 6 bases from J; bases unmatched to any gene: 3. The CDR3 covers 13 residues. The CDR3 sequence: CASSLDRVAEAFF. The CDR3 nucleotides are TGTGCCAGCAGCTTGGACAGGGTAGCTGAAGCTTTCTTT. Supplemented by reference TRBV7-8 and TRBJ1-1, the full variable domain reads GAGVSQSPRYKVAKRGQDVALRCDPISGHVSLFWYQQALGQGPEFLTYFQNEAQLDKSGLPSDRFFAERPEGSVSTLKIQRTQQEDSAVYLCASSLDRVAEAFFGQGTRLTVV.

This clone was seen a few times. The V gene is TRBV9, the J gene TRBJ2-3; D is ambiguous. CDR1 is SGDLS and CDR2 is YYNGEE in the germline V gene. V dropped 6 bases and J dropped 0 bases, with 8 bases sitting between them. The CDR3 is 13 residues long. The CDR3 here is CASNGFSTDTQYF. CDR3 DNA sequence: TGTGCCAGCAACGGTTTTAGCACAGATACGCAGTATTTT. The whole variable domain, filled in from reference TRBV9 and TRBJ2-3, reads DSGVTQTPKHLITATGQRVTLRCSPRSGDLSVYWYQQSLDQGLQFLIQYYNGEERAKGNILERFSAQQFPDLHSELNLSSLELGDSALYFCASNGFSTDTQYFGPGTRLTVL.

The chain links TRBV7-8 to TRBJ1-2, with TRBD1 as a possible D gene (5 bases). Germline V gene lookup returns CDR1 SGHVS and CDR2 FQNEAQ. V shed 5 bases and J shed 4 bases, with 8 bases lying between them. CDR3 length equals 12 residues. The CDR3 nucleotides are TGTGCCAGCAGCCCGACAGTCTATGGCTACACCTTC. It specifies CASSPTVYGYTF. The full variable domain, rest sourced from reference TRBV7-8 and TRBJ1-2, is GAGVSQSPRYKVAKRGQDVALRCDPISGHVSLFWYQQALGQGPEFLTYFQNEAQLDKSGLPSDRFFAERPEGSVSTLKIQRTQQEDSAVYLCASSPTVYGYTFGSGTRLTVV.

The chain recombines TRBV4-2 with TRBJ2-3; 12 nucleotides match TRBD2. Germline assignment: CDR1 LGHNA and CDR2 YNFKEQ. The CDR3 has 18 amino acids. Trimming removed 0 bases from V and 1 base from J; junction bases left unmatched: 5. CDR3 protein: CASSQDRASGGGTDTQYF. The DNA of the CDR3 is TGTGCCAGCAGCCAAGATAGGGCTAGCGGGGGGGGCACAGATACGCAGTATTTT.

This clone occurred once. CDR3 coding DNA: TGTGCCAGCAGCTTGAGGGACAGGGGAGCTAACTATGGCTACACCTTC. Translated, it gives CASSLRDRGANYGYTF. V is TRBV7-8 and J is TRBJ1-2; 10 nucleotides match TRBD1. Germline V gives CDR1 SGHVS, CDR2 FQNEAQ. The ends lost 3 bases at V and 0 bases at J; junction bases unmatched: 4. This CDR3 contains 16 residues.

V is TRBV7-9 and J is TRBJ2-7, with 9 nucleotides matching TRBD1. Germline V gene data show CDR1 as SEHNR and CDR2 as FQNEAQ (reference sequence). The CDR3 runs to 16 residues. The trim removed 2 bases at V and 2 bases at J, leaving 7 bases unmatched. Here the CDR3 DNA reads TGTGCCAGCAGCTTATCAGTCCGGGACAGGGCCTACGAGCAGTACTTC. Amino acid sequence: CASSLSVRDRAYEQYF. Based on the CDR3 plus reference TRBV7-9 and TRBJ2-7, the full variable domain is DTGVSQNPRHKITKRGQNVTFRCDPISEHNRLYWYRQTLGQGPEFLTYFQNEAQLEKSRLLSDRFSAERPKGSFSTLEIQRTEQGDSAMYLCASSLSVRDRAYEQYFGPGTRLTVT.